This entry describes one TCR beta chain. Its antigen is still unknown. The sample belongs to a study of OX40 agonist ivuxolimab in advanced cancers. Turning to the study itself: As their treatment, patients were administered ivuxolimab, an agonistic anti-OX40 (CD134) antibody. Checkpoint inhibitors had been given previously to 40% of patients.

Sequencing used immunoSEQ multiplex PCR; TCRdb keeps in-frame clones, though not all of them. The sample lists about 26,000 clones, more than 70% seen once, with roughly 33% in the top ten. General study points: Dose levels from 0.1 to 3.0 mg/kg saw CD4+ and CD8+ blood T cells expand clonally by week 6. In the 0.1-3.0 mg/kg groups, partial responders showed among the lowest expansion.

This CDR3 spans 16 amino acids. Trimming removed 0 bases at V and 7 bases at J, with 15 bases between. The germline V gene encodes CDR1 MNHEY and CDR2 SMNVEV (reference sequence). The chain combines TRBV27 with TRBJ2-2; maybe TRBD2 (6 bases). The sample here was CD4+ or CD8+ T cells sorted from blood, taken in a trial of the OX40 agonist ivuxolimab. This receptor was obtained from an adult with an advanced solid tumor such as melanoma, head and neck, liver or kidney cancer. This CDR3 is CASSLSLGLRGGELFF. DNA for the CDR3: TGTGCCAGCAGTTTATCATTGGGACTTCGTGGCGGGGAGCTGTTTTTT.